What follows are 10 T cell receptor beta chains derived from one specimen sequenced in a study of shared clonotypes between healthy human individuals (dated by TCRdb to the early 2020s). Libraries were constructed by the immunoSEQ multiplex PCR assay. The table comes from immuneACCESS by way of TCRdb, which keeps in-frame sequences with V and J called. Part of the clones is missing from these tables; in studies checked, under half for an unresolved V gene and the rest for unknown reasons. For this sample there are millions of clones; over 85% appear just once. Of the sample, 0.9% to 1.3% falls within the top ten clones. CD8 naive samples were CD45RO-negative cells positively selected for CCR7, giving a CD45RA+CCR7+ population that excluded TemRA cells. Sequenced input: naive CD8+ T cells sorted from blood. The cell subset or site label corresponds to: CD45RA+CCR7+. All receptors come from a man aged 18 to 29 in good health.

The V gene is TRBV29-1, the J gene TRBJ2-1; D is perhaps TRBD1 or TRBD2 (5 bases each). The CDR3 consists of 11 residues. V dropped 7 bases and J dropped 7 bases, with 11 bases sitting between them. CDR1 SQVTM and CDR2 ANQGSEA come from the germline V gene. The CDR3: CSAGTGNEQFF. The DNA of the CDR3 is TGCAGCGCTGGGACGGGGAATGAGCAGTTCTTC.

V is TRBV9 and J is TRBJ1-2; the D gene is possibly TRBD1 (6 bases). With 0 bases removed from V and 8 bases from J, the gap between germline ends came to 14 bases. The CDR3 has 14 residues. CDR1 and CDR2 from the germline V gene are SGDLS and YYNGEE. CDR3 sequence: CASSVGAGAEGYTF. CDR3 nucleotides: TGTGCCAGCAGCGTAGGAGCAGGGGCGGAGGGCTACACCTTC.

The rearrangement joins TRBV4-1 to TRBJ1-1; D is unresolved. The V gene's germline CDR1 is MGHRA and CDR2 YSYEKL. The CDR3 sequence is 15 residues long. Trimming left V 5 bases short and J 6 bases short, with 19 bases between. CDR3 coding DNA: TGCGCCAGCAGCTTACATACGGAACTTCAGGCTGAAGCTTTCTTT. Protein: CASSLHTELQAEAFF.

This clone was seen only once. The rearrangement uses TRBV5-6 and TRBJ1-4; tentatively, D is TRBD1 (5 bases). The CDR3 has 16 residues. V was trimmed by 2 bases and J by 7 bases, leaving 18 bases between them. In germline, CDR1 is SGHDT, CDR2 YYEEEE. The DNA for the CDR3 is TGTGCCAGCAGCTTCGGGACCGCCCTGGCGAGTGAAAAACTGTTTTTT. Protein product: CASSFGTALASEKLFF.

The chain combines TRBV11-1 with TRBJ2-7, with 8 nucleotides matching TRBD1. V lost 5 bases and J lost 2; bases outside the gene matches: 5. The CDR3 totals 14 residues. CDR1 and CDR2 from the germline V gene are SGHAT and FQDESV (reference sequence). The CDR3 region has the DNA TGTGCCAGCAGCCCAAGGGACAGGACCTACGAGCAGTACTTC. Amino acid sequence: CASSPRDRTYEQYF. The full variable domain, in which reference TRBV11-1 and TRBJ2-7 provide the parts outside the CDR3, is EAEVAQSPRYKITEKSQAVAFWCDPISGHATLYWYRQILGQGPELLVQFQDESVVDDSQLPKDRFSAERLKGVDSTLKIQPAELGDSAMYLCASSPRDRTYEQYFGPGTRLTVT.

This chain connects TRBV5-1 to TRBJ2-1; TRBD1 matches 9 bases. Looked up from germline, CDR1 is SGHRS and CDR2 is YFSETQ. This CDR3 region has 19 residues. The V segment lost 5 bases and the J segment 7 bases; nucleotides outside the gene matches: 22. The chain's CDR3 is CASRSRGQGPIIEGNEQFF. DNA for the CDR3: TGCGCCAGCAGGAGTAGGGGACAGGGACCGATCATCGAGGGGAATGAGCAGTTCTTC. The entire variable domain, with the rest obtained from reference TRBV5-1 and TRBJ2-1, is as follows: KAGVTQTPRYLIKTRGQQVTLSCSPISGHRSVSWYQQTPGQGLQFLFEYFSETQRNKGNFPGRFSGRQFSNSRSEMNVSTLELGDSALYLCASRSRGQGPIIEGNEQFFGPGTRLTVL.

For this clone: The sample has other DNA sequences that encode this CDR3 too. The chain is built from TRBV7-6 and TRBJ2-7; 8 positions agree with TRBD1. The CDR3 length is 14 residues. V dropped 4 bases and J dropped 0; count of bases not matched to a gene: 2. Germline CDR1 and CDR2: SGHVS and FNYEAQ. CDR3 DNA sequence: TGTGCCAGCAGCTCCGGACAGGGCTCCTACGAGCAGTACTTC. Its protein is CASSSGQGSYEQYF.

The V and J genes are TRBV10-1 and TRBJ2-2; 8 nucleotides match TRBD2. From germline, CDR1 is WNHNN and CDR2 SYGVQD (reference sequence). Trimming removed 8 bases from V and 3 bases from J; junction bases left unmatched: 5. The CDR3 extends over 14 amino acids. DNA for the CDR3: TGCGCCAGCCGGGAACTAGCGGACACCGGGGAGCTGTTTTTT. Amino acids: CASRELADTGELFF.

The chain uses TRBV9 and TRBJ1-1; D might be TRBD1 (5 bases). CDR1 is SGDLS, CDR2 YYNGEE, per germline. This CDR3 region has 15 residues. V shed 3 bases and J shed 5 bases, with 17 bases lying between them. The CDR3 nucleotides are TGTGCCAGCAGCGCTATACCGGGACCCGGAACTGAAGCTTTCTTT. Translating gives CASSAIPGPGTEAFF. Drawing the rest from reference TRBV9 and TRBJ1-1, the complete variable domain is DSGVTQTPKHLITATGQRVTLRCSPRSGDLSVYWYQQSLDQGLQFLIQYYNGEERAKGNILERFSAQQFPDLHSELNLSSLELGDSALYFCASSAIPGPGTEAFFGQGTRLTVV.

The rearrangement uses TRBV6-6 and TRBJ1-1, with D tentatively TRBD1 (5 bases). This CDR3 has 11 residues. The germline V and J ends were trimmed by 5 bases and 6 bases, with 7 bases remaining between them. Germline CDR1 and CDR2: MNHNY and SVGAGI (reference sequence). DNA for the CDR3: TGTGCCAGCAGTACAGGTGCTGAAGCTTTCTTT. Residues: CASSTGAEAFF.